The rows below give T cell receptor beta chains drawn from one sample of a study of identical twins. From the 5' RACE reads, TCRdb called clonotypes with MiXCR, one entry per CDR3 protein. This table holds some 1,700,000 distinct CDR3 sequences, under 35% found once. Sequences were obtained from cord blood. Source of these receptors: a newborn girl in good health. Both conserved end residues are part of each CDR3. D genes are given only for firm matches. Clone size, where shown, is once, few, many, or a class for clones that have expanded.

j_call v_call d_call cdr3_length clone_size cdr3_aa cdr3_nt
TRBJ1-5 TRBV12-3/TRBV12-4 TRBD1 17 - CASSFDRGRGGNQPQHF TGTGCCAGCAGTTTCGACAGGGGCCGGGGGGGCAATCAGCCCCAGCATTTT
TRBJ1-6 TRBV7-2 - 15 - CASSSARIPNSPLHF TGTGCCAGCAGCTCCGCCAGGATACCTAATTCACCCCTCCACTTT
TRBJ2-7 TRBV2 - 13 - CASSALKTYEQYF TGTGCCAGCAGTGCACTCAAAACCTACGAGCAGTACTTC
TRBJ1-2 TRBV5-5 TRBD1 15 few CASSGTGAGIYGYTF TGTGCCAGCAGCGGGACAGGGGCGGGGATCTATGGCTACACCTTC
TRBJ1-1 TRBV5-1 - 15 - CASSLGVGSNTEAFF TGCGCCAGCAGCTTAGGTGTTGGGTCGAACACTGAAGCTTTCTTT
TRBJ1-2 TRBV3-1 - 13 many CASSQDPGNGYTF TGTGCCAGCAGCCAAGATCCAGGGAATGGCTACACCTTC
TRBJ2-5 TRBV2 - 13 - CASSNTGRGTQYF TGTGCCAGCAGTAATACAGGGAGGGGGACCCAGTACTTC
TRBJ2-1 TRBV20-1 TRBD2 15 - CSAQGLAGPYNEQFF TGCAGTGCTCAAGGACTAGCGGGACCCTACAATGAGCAGTTCTTC
TRBJ1-1 TRBV20-1 TRBD1 14 - CSATDRLGNTEAFF TGCAGTGCCACGGACAGGTTGGGGAACACTGAAGCTTTCTTT
TRBJ2-4 TRBV28 TRBD1 13 - CASRPTGESIQYF TGTGCCAGCAGGCCAACAGGGGAGAGCATTCAGTACTTC
TRBJ1-1 TRBV20-1 - 13 few CSARARVGTEAFF TGCAGTGCTAGAGCCCGGGTGGGCACTGAAGCTTTCTTT
TRBJ1-2 TRBV6-1 TRBD1 14 - CASGDRGANYGYTF TGTGCCAGCGGGGACAGGGGAGCTAACTATGGCTACACCTTC
TRBJ1-2 TRBV15 - 17 few CATSRLGGSGTRYGYTF TGTGCCACCAGCAGACTTGGGGGTTCAGGGACACGGTATGGCTACACCTTC
TRBJ1-5 TRBV21-1 - 14 - CASSETGRNRPQHF TGTGCCAGCAGCGAGACAGGGCGAAATCGGCCCCAGCATTTT
TRBJ2-5 TRBV6-6 - 14 - CASSYLARAGEQYF TGTGCCAGCAGTTACTTGGCCAGGGCAGGGGAGCAGTACTTC
TRBJ2-1 TRBV6-6 TRBD2 15 - CASSGTRGMASEQFF TGTGCCAGCAGTGGGACTAGAGGAATGGCTTCTGAGCAGTTCTTC
TRBJ1-1 TRBV20-1 - 14 - CSARDVRGATEAFF TGCAGTGCTAGAGACGTGAGGGGGGCGACTGAAGCTTTCTTT
TRBJ1-5 TRBV15 - 16 - CATSRDKGSANQPQHF TGTGCCACCAGCAGAGATAAAGGATCGGCCAATCAGCCCCAGCATTTT
TRBJ2-1 TRBV15 - 15 - CATSRGIGSSNEQFF TGTGCCACCAGCAGAGGGATCGGGAGTAGCAATGAGCAGTTCTTC
TRBJ1-2 TRBV5-1 TRBD1 14 - CASSRTGEIALYTF TGCGCCAGCAGCAGGACAGGGGAAATTGCCCTTTACACCTTC
TRBJ2-5 TRBV5-1 TRBD2 15 many CASSLTSGSRETQYF TGTGCCAGCAGTCTGACTAGCGGGAGTAGAGAGACCCAGTACTTC
TRBJ2-1 TRBV5-4 - 18 - CASSGPGIASSSYNEQFF TGTGCCAGCAGCGGCCCAGGGATAGCGTCTTCCTCCTACAATGAGCAGTTCTTC
TRBJ2-7 TRBV20-1 TRBD1 13 few CSASTGITYEQYF TGCAGTGCCTCGACAGGGATAACCTACGAGCAGTACTTC
TRBJ2-1 TRBV7-6 TRBD1 14 - CASSLTGGYNGQFF TGTGCCAGCAGCTTAACAGGGGGCTACAATGGGCAGTTCTTC
TRBJ2-6 TRBV4-1 - 17 - CASSQGAGAAGANVLTF TGCGCCAGCAGCCAAGGTGCAGGGGCAGCTGGGGCCAACGTCCTGACTTTC
TRBJ2-7 TRBV29-1 - 11 many CSVEYPYEQYF TGCAGCGTTGAATACCCCTACGAGCAGTACTTC
TRBJ2-7 TRBV20-1 - 14 - CSARELQWRYEQYF TGCAGTGCTAGAGAGCTCCAGTGGAGGTACGAGCAGTACTTC
TRBJ2-7 TRBV20-1 - 12 - CSARGLRYEQYF TGCAGTGCTAGAGGACTCCGGTACGAGCAGTACTTC
TRBJ1-5 TRBV20-1 TRBD1 13 - CSAKDRVGQPQHF TGCAGTGCAAAAGACAGGGTTGGTCAGCCCCAGCATTTT
TRBJ2-1 TRBV6-7 - 17 - CASSRHILEGSYNEQFF TGTGCCAGCAGCCGCCACATCCTAGAGGGCTCCTACAATGAGCAGTTCTTC
TRBJ2-3 TRBV21-1 - 14 - CASGGAGETDTQYF TGTGCCAGCGGGGGGGCGGGGGAAACAGATACGCAGTATTTT
TRBJ1-2 TRBV6-5 TRBD1 13 few CASSPDRRWGYTF TGTGCCAGCAGTCCGGACAGGCGTTGGGGCTACACCTTC
TRBJ1-5 TRBV27 - 14 - CASSLGATDQPQHF TGTGCCAGCAGTTTGGGGGCTACGGATCAGCCCCAGCATTTT
TRBJ2-7 TRBV14 - 14 - CASSQLWGTYEQYF TGTGCCAGCAGCCAATTATGGGGAACCTACGAGCAGTACTTC
TRBJ2-7 TRBV27 - 14 - CASSWISGSGEQYF TGTGCCAGCAGTTGGATTTCGGGGTCAGGCGAGCAGTACTTC
TRBJ1-2 TRBV7-9 TRBD1 14 - CASRLDREGYGYTF TGTGCCAGCAGGCTAGACAGGGAAGGCTATGGCTACACCTTC